The sequence of this T cell receptor beta chain was determined in a study of cytomegalovirus exposure and HLA in healthy donors. CDR3 length equals 13 residues. Germline CDR1 is MNHEY and CDR2 is SVGAGI. The V end lost 6 bases, the J end lost 10 bases, and 18 bases lay between the germline ends. It was with 60 Vbeta and 13 Jbeta primers that the PCR ran. Here immunoSEQ multiplex PCR was the method, and the copy in TCRdb shows in-frame clones only, minus some. The data show 150,000 to 200,000 clones, over 65% seen once. V and J are TRBV6-5 and TRBJ1-1; maybe TRBD1 (6 bases). The sequenced material came from PBMCs. This clonotype originated in a man younger than 35 in good health and CMV-seropositive. The DNA for the CDR3 is TGTGCCAGCAGCTTCGTCAGGGGCGAGGGAGCTTTCTTT. Translated: CASSFVRGEGAFF.